Listed below are T cell receptor beta chains from one sample, sequenced in a study of T-cell memory formation after mild COVID-19. One entry per CDR3 protein, called by TCRdb with MiXCR from the 5' RACE reads. The sample has about 340,000 distinct CDR3 sequences, around a sixth seen once; the top ten hold around 20%. The sequenced sample consisted of PBMCs or a T cell subset sorted from them (not recorded which). These receptors were collected from a young man who had mild COVID-19 (a few samples of this study predate the infection). Cell type and time point are not known. Each CDR3 is given without its conserved first and last residue. Rows may omit the clone size; those that give it use once, few, many or a size class.

j_gene,v_gene,abundance,CDR3aa
TRBJ2-3,TRBV7-2,many,ATSTGGGWTQY
TRBJ2-7,TRBV5-5,NA,ASSWGTSGTYEQY
TRBJ2-7,TRBV4-3,NA,ASSLRQGDEQY
TRBJ2-7,TRBV27,NA,ASSLSGGGSYEQY
TRBJ1-1,TRBV10-3,NA,AISATGLWNTEAF
TRBJ1-5,TRBV4-1,NA,ASSQRTASPQPQH
TRBJ1-2,TRBV6-5,NA,ASSPLISTNYGYT
TRBJ2-3,TRBV7-3,few,ASSLWRTGTDTQY
TRBJ2-1,TRBV4-3,NA,ASSAYGAGFGSSEQF
TRBJ2-2,TRBV4-2,NA,ASSPRRGRIGQNTGELF
TRBJ1-5,TRBV9,few,ASSASGGNQPQH
TRBJ2-7,TRBV11-3,NA,ASRILAGETYEQY
TRBJ2-7,TRBV6-4,few,ASSRDRGREQY
TRBJ2-3,TRBV24-1,few,ATSSGQGGTDTQY
TRBJ2-5,TRBV4-1,NA,ASSLTGETEETQY
TRBJ2-1,TRBV10-1,NA,ASSSPGTGRNEQF
TRBJ1-1,TRBV7-9,few,ASSLGWGWREAF
TRBJ2-5,TRBV5-1,NA,ASSLTGPLQETQY
TRBJ2-3,TRBV29-1,NA,SVGGLSTDTQY
TRBJ2-7,TRBV12-3/TRBV12-4,few,ASSSGLTLYEQY
TRBJ2-1,TRBV4-2,NA,ASSHGGGPQDNEQF
TRBJ1-3,TRBV4-1,few,ASSQDPVGQGGIGNTIY
TRBJ1-1,TRBV20-1,NA,SARELLQGSGTEAF
TRBJ1-5,TRBV7-2,few,ASSLGDRGYQPQH
TRBJ1-2,TRBV4-1,few,ASSQAGTREANYGYT
TRBJ1-1,TRBV5-1,few,ASSIWGRTEAF
TRBJ2-1,TRBV5-5,NA,ASRRRGSDEQF
TRBJ2-7,TRBV5-1,many,ASSLGLDRALSYEQY
TRBJ2-3,TRBV6-2/TRBV6-3,few,ASSYSNPGLFADTQY
TRBJ2-3,TRBV7-9,few,ASSSQKSGTSGFTDTQY
TRBJ2-3,TRBV6-5,few,ASRTPSGGTTSTDTQY
TRBJ2-3,TRBV6-5,many,ASRPSGAPDTQY
TRBJ2-3,TRBV5-1,NA,ASSRDRAGLTQY
TRBJ1-6,TRBV20-1,NA,SARGGTEANSPLH
TRBJ1-1,TRBV10-1,few,ARRGGHLNTEAF
TRBJ1-4,TRBV28,few,ASSLFGHPKWGEKLF
TRBJ2-5,TRBV7-3,few,ASSATGTSGGRVTQY
TRBJ2-3,TRBV12-3/TRBV12-4,few,ASNIRDRVRDTQY
TRBJ2-5,TRBV18,few,ASSQSQGNQETQY
TRBJ2-1,TRBV18,few,ASSPPLAGVGHNEQF
TRBJ1-1,TRBV12-5,NA,ASKPGSNTEAF
TRBJ2-2,TRBV28,few,ASTDYKPNTGELF
TRBJ2-3,TRBV29-1,many,SVESQLDRGDTQY
TRBJ2-3,TRBV18,many,ASSPRASVADTQY
TRBJ2-3,TRBV12-3/TRBV12-4,many,ASTNPERGTDTQY
TRBJ2-3,TRBV6-4,NA,ASSPLTSGTDTQY
TRBJ1-2,TRBV5-1,NA,ASSFPATGNYGYT
TRBJ2-7,TRBV4-1,NA,ASSQGDRPGYEQY
TRBJ2-1,TRBV9,few,ASSEQGGNNEQF
TRBJ2-3,TRBV5-5,NA,ASSPLGGYGDTQY